The 26 T cell receptor beta chains listed next were all sequenced from one sample in a study of CXCR3-negative and CXCR3-positive naive CD8 T cells. Researchers prepared the TRB cDNA libraries using 5' RACE with UMI labels. Following a re-call of the 5' RACE reads, TCRdb has one entry per CDR3 protein and lacks DNA. The sample data list approximately 37,000 distinct CDR3 sequences. Sequencing used memory CD8+ T cells from blood. These receptors came from a human donor in good health. Some clones in this sample may be carry-over from other donors' samples.

The V gene is TRBV29-1, the J gene TRBJ1-5; TCRdb gives TRBD1 as the D gene, but with no DNA this cannot be confirmed. The CDR3 runs 12 residues. In germline, CDR1 is SQVTM, CDR2 ANQGSEA. CDR3 residues: CSVGTGGQPQHF.

The rearrangement uses TRBV28 and TRBJ2-1; the TCRdb D gene call, TRBD1, has no DNA to confirm it. Germline lookup yields CDR1 MDHEN and CDR2 SYDVKM. The CDR3 spans 15 residues. This CDR3 reads CASSFRGTYNNEQFF. Looking up the rest from reference TRBV28 and TRBJ2-1 gives the full variable domain: DVKVTQSSRYLVKRTGEKVFLECVQDMDHENMFWYRQDPGLGLRLIYFSYDVKMKEKGDIPEGYSVSREKKERFSLILESASTNQTSMYLCASSFRGTYNNEQFFGPGTRLTVL.

The CDR3 spells CASSSPLAGVRDEQYF. The chain joins TRBV9 to TRBJ2-7; TCRdb indicates TRBD1, and absent DNA this call remains unverified. From germline, CDR1 is SGDLS and CDR2 YYNGEE. The CDR3 loop spans 16 amino acids.

The rearrangement uses TRBV28 and TRBJ2-3; without DNA, the TCRdb call of TRBD2 cannot be checked. The CDR3 has 15 amino acids. Germline-derived CDR1 and CDR2 are MDHEN and SYDVKM. The CDR3 sequence is CASSLGLAATDTQYF. The full variable domain, completed using reference TRBV28 and TRBJ2-3, is DVKVTQSSRYLVKRTGEKVFLECVQDMDHENMFWYRQDPGLGLRLIYFSYDVKMKEKGDIPEGYSVSREKKERFSLILESASTNQTSMYLCASSLGLAATDTQYFGPGTRLTVL.

V is TRBV6-5 and J is TRBJ1-6; TCRdb's assignment of TRBD1 cannot be checked, as there is no DNA. The CDR3 consists of 15 residues. Germline-derived CDR1 and CDR2 are MNHEY and SVGAGI. The CDR3 region is CASSAAGTGRSPLHF.

The chain uses TRBV29-1 and TRBJ2-7; TCRdb returns TRBD2, unconfirmable since there is no DNA. The V gene's germline CDR1 is SQVTM and CDR2 ANQGSEA. This CDR3 has 14 amino acids. The CDR3 protein is CSVVGLAGGYEQYF.

This chain uses TRBV5-1 with TRBJ1-1; checking the TCRdb D call of TRBD1 is not possible without DNA. The CDR3 contains 16 residues. The germline gives CDR1 SGHRS, CDR2 YFSETQ. The CDR3 reads CASSLKGQFTGVEAFF.

The chain combines TRBV7-9 with TRBJ1-1. CDR3 length equals 14 residues. Germline V gene sequence: CDR1 SEHNR, CDR2 FQNEAQ (reference sequence). CDR3 sequence: CASSLSGDLIEAFF.

The V call is TRBV28, the J call TRBJ2-3; TCRdb proposes TRBD1, but this gene call is untestable without DNA. The CDR3 runs to 15 residues. Germline loops: CDR1 MDHEN, CDR2 SYDVKM. The chain's CDR3 is CASSQRGSRSDTQYF.

The J gene is TRBJ2-1, the V gene TRBV27; absent DNA, TCRdb's TRBD2 call cannot be checked. The germline CDR1 and CDR2 sequences are MNHEY and SMNVEV (reference sequence). The CDR3 consists of 15 residues. CDR3 protein: CASSPGTSGYNEQFF.

The chain couples TRBV20-1 to TRBJ2-5. Per the germline V gene, CDR1 is DFQATT and CDR2 is SNEGSKA (reference sequence). This CDR3 has 11 residues. This CDR3 is CSASEEETQYF.

The CDR3 sequence: CASSYGEDSSYEQYF. The chain links TRBV6-2 or TRBV6-3 to TRBJ2-7. Germline CDR1 MNHEY, CDR2 SVGEGT. This CDR3 spans 15 amino acids.

V usage is TRBV28 and J usage is TRBJ2-1. The CDR3 is 12 residues long. Germline-derived CDR1 and CDR2 are MDHEN and SYDVKM. CDR3 protein: CASSLSDSQQFF.

The chain links TRBV29-1 to TRBJ1-1. The V gene's germline CDR1 is SQVTM and CDR2 ANQGSEA. The CDR3 contains 12 residues. The CDR3 loop reads CSVEAFGVGAFF. Supplemented by reference TRBV29-1 and TRBJ1-1, the full variable domain reads SAVISQKPSRDICQRGTSLTIQCQVDSQVTMMFWYRQQPGQSLTLIATANQGSEATYESGFVIDKFPISRPNLTFSTLTVSNMSPEDSSIYLCSVEAFGVGAFFGQGTRLTVV.

The genes are TRBV25-1 and TRBJ1-2; TCRdb designates TRBD1, a call that cannot be tested without DNA. Germline CDR1 reads MGHDK; CDR2 reads SYGVNS. This CDR3 contains 14 residues. The CDR3 is CASSGPDRSYGYTF.

The genes are TRBV28 and TRBJ2-3. CDR3 length equals 15 residues. Germline loops: CDR1 MDHEN, CDR2 SYDVKM. The chain's CDR3 is CASSLRSVGTDTQYF. The full variable domain, rest sourced from reference TRBV28 and TRBJ2-3, is DVKVTQSSRYLVKRTGEKVFLECVQDMDHENMFWYRQDPGLGLRLIYFSYDVKMKEKGDIPEGYSVSREKKERFSLILESASTNQTSMYLCASSLRSVGTDTQYFGPGTRLTVL.

The chain joins TRBV14 to TRBJ2-5. The germline V gene encodes CDR1 SGHDN and CDR2 FVKESK. The CDR3 consists of 13 residues. The CDR3 sequence: CASSSIGGETQYF. Filled out from reference TRBV14 and TRBJ2-5, the complete variable domain reads EAGVTQFPSHSVIEKGQTVTLRCDPISGHDNLYWYRRVMGKEIKFLLHFVKESKQDESGMPNNRFLAERTGGTYSTLKVQPAELEDSGVYFCASSSIGGETQYFGPGTRLLVL.

CDR3 amino acids: CASSLLGDSYEQYF. The rearrangement uses TRBV7-2 and TRBJ2-7. The V gene's germline CDR1 is SGHTA and CDR2 FQGNSA. This CDR3 spans 14 amino acids.

The chain joins TRBV14 to TRBJ2-7; the D gene TCRdb calls, TRBD1, cannot be checked with no DNA. Germline CDR1 and CDR2: SGHDN and FVKESK. The CDR3 contains 15 residues. The chain's CDR3 is CASSQERIPLTEQYF.

V and J are TRBV29-1 and TRBJ2-1; the TCRdb call, TRBD2, lacks DNA for checking. Germline loops: CDR1 SQVTM, CDR2 ANQGSEA. The CDR3 runs 14 residues. The CDR3 spells CSAGIEDSYNEQFF.

The chain links TRBV27 to TRBJ2-7; no DNA is available, so the TRBD1 call from TCRdb remains unchecked. The CDR3 totals 14 residues. The V gene's germline CDR1 is MNHEY and CDR2 SMNVEV (reference sequence). CDR3 amino acids: CASSLKGGIYEQYF.

The chain uses TRBV6-2 or TRBV6-3 and TRBJ2-3; absent DNA, TCRdb's TRBD2 call cannot be checked. This CDR3 comprises 14 residues. CDR1 MNHEY and CDR2 SVGEGT come from the germline V gene. Here the CDR3 reads CASGSGETTDTQYF.

The genes are TRBV7-9 and TRBJ1-1; lacking DNA, the TRBD1 call made by TCRdb goes unchecked. Germline CDR1 SEHNR, CDR2 FQNEAQ (reference sequence). The CDR3 has 15 residues. The CDR3 sequence: CASSLVGQGETEAFF.

The genes are TRBV11-3 and TRBJ2-2; the TRBD1 assignment by TCRdb is unverifiable without DNA. The CDR3 is 15 residues long. Germline V gene sequence: CDR1 SGHNT, CDR2 YENEEA. The CDR3 reads CASSRDRGGTGELFF.

The V and J genes are TRBV7-7 and TRBJ2-7; the TCRdb call, TRBD1, lacks DNA for checking. Per germline, CDR1 SSHAT and CDR2 FNYEAQ (reference sequence). This CDR3 has 14 residues. Here the CDR3 reads CASSPQGGSYEQYF.

CDR3 protein: CATSRGTGVNEQYF. This sequence joins TRBV15 and TRBJ2-7; TCRdb's D call of TRBD1 is untestable without DNA. The CDR3 runs 14 residues. The germline CDR1 and CDR2 sequences are LNHNV and YYDKDF (reference sequence).